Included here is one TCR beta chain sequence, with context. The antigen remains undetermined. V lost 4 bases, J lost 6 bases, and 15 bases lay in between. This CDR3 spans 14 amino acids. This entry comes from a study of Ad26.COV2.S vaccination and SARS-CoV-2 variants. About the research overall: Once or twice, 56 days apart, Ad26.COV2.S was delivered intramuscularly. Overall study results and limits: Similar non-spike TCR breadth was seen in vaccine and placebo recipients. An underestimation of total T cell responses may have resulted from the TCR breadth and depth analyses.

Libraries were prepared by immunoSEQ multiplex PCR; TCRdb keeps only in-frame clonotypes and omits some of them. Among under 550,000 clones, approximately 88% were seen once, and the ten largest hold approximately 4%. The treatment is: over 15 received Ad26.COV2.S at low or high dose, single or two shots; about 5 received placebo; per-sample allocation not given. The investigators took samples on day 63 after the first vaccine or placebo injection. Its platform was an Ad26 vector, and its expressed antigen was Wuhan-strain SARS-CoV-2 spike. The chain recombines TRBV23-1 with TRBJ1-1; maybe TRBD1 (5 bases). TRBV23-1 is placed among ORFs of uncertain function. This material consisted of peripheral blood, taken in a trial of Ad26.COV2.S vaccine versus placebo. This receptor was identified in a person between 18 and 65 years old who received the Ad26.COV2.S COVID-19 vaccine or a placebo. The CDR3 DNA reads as TGCGCCAGCAGTCCTGGGGGGGATGGGGCTGAAGCTTTCTTT. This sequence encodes CASSPGGDGAEAFF.